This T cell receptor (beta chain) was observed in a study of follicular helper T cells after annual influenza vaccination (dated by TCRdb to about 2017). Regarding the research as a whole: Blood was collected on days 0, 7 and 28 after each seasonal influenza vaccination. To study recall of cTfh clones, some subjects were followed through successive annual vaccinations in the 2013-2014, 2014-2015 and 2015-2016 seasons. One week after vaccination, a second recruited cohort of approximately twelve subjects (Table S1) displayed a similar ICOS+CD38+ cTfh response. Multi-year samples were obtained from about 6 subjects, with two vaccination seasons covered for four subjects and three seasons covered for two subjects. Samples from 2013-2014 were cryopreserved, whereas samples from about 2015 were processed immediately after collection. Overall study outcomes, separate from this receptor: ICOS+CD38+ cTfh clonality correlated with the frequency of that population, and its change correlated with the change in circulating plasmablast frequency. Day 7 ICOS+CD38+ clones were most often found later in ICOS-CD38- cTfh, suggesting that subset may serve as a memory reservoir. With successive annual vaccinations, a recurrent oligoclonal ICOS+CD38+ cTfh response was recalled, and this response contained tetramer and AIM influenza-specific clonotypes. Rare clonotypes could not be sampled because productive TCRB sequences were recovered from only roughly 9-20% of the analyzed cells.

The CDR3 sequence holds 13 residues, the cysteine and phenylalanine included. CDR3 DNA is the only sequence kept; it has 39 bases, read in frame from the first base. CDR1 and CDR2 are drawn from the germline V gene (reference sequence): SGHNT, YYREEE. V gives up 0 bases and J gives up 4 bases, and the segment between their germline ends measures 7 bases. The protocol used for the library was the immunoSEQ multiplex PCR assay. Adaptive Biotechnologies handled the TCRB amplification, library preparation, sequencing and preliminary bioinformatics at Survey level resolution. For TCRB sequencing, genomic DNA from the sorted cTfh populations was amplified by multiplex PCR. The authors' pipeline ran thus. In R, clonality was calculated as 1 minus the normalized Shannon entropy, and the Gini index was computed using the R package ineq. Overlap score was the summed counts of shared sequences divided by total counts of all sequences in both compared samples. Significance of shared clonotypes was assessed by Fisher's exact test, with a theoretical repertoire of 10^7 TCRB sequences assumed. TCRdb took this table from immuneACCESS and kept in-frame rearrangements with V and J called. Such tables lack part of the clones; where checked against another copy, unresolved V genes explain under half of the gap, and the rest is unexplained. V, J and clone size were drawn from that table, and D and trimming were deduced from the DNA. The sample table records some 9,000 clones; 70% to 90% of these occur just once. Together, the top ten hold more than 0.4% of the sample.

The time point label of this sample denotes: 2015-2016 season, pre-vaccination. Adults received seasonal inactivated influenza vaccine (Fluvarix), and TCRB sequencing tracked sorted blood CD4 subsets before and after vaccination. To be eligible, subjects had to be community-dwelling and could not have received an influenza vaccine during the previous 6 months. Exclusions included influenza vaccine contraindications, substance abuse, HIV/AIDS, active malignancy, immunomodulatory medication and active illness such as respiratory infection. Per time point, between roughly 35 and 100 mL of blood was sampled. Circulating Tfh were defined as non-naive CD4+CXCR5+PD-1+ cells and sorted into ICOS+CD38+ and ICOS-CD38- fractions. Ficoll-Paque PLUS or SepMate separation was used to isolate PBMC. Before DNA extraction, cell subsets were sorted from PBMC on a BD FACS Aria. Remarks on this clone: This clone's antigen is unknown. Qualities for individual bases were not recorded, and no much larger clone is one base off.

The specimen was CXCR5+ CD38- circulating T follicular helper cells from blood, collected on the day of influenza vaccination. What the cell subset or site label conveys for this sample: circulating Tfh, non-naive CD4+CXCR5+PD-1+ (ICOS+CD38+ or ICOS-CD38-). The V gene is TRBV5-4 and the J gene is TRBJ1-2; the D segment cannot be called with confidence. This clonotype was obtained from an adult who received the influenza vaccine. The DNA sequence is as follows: TGTGCCAGCAGCTTGGATAGCATCTATGGCTACACCTTC. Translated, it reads CASSLDSIYGYTF.